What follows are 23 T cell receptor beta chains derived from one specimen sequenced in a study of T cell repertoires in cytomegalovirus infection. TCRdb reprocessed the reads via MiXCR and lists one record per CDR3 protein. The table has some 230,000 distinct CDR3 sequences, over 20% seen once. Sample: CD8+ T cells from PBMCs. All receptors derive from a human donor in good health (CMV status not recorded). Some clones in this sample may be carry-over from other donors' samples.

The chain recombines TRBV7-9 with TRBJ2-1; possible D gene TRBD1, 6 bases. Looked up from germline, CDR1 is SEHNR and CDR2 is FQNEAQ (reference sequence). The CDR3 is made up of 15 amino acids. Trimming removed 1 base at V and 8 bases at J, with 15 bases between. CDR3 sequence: CASSLVGTTADEQFF. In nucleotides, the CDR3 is TGTGCCAGCAGCTTAGTAGGGACAACCGCCGATGAGCAGTTCTTC. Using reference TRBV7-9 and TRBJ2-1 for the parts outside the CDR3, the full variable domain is DTGVSQNPRHKITKRGQNVTFRCDPISEHNRLYWYRQTLGQGPEFLTYFQNEAQLEKSRLLSDRFSAERPKGSFSTLEIQRTEQGDSAMYLCASSLVGTTADEQFFGPGTRLTVL.

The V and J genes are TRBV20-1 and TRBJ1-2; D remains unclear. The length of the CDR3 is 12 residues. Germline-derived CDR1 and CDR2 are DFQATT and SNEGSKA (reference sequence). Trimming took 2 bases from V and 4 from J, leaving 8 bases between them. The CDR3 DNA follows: TGCAGTGCTAGACAGGATTTCTATGGCTACACCTTC. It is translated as CSARQDFYGYTF.

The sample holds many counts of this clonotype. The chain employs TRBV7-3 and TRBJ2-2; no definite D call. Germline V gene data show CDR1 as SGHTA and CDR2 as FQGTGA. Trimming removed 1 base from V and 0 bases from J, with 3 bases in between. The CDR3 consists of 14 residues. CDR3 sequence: CASSLRSNTGELFF. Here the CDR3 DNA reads TGTGCCAGCAGCTTAAGGTCGAACACCGGGGAGCTGTTTTTT.

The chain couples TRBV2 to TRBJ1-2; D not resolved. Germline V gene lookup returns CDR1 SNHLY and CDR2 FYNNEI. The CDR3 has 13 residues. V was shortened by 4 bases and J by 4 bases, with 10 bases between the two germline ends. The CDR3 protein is CASSGGSGYGYTF. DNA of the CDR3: TGTGCCAGCAGTGGTGGATCGGGCTATGGCTACACCTTC.

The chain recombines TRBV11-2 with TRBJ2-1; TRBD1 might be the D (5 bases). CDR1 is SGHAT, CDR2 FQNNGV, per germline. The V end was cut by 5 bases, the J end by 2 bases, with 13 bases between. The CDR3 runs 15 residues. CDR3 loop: CASSAYRSAYNEQFF. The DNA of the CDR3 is TGTGCCAGCAGCGCATACAGGTCCGCCTACAATGAGCAGTTCTTC. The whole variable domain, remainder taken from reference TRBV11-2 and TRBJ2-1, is EAGVAQSPRYKIIEKRQSVAFWCNPISGHATLYWYQQILGQGPKLLIQFQNNGVVDDSQLPKDRFSAERLKGVDSTLKIQPAKLEDSAVYLCASSAYRSAYNEQFFGPGTRLTVL.

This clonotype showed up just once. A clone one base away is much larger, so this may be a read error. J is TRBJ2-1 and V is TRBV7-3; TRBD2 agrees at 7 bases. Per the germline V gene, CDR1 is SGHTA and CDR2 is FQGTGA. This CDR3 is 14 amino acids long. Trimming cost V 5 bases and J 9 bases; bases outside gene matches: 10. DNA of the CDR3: TGTGCCAGCAGCCCGCTTGGGGGGAGGGGTGAGCAGTTCTTC. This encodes CASSPLGGRGEQFF.

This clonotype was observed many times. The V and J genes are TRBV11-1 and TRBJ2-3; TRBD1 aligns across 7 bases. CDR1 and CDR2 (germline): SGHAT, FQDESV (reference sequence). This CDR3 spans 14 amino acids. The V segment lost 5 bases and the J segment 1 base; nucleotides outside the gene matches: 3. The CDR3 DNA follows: TGTGCCAGCAGCGAAGGGGGCGGCACAGATACGCAGTATTTT. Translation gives CASSEGGGTDTQYF. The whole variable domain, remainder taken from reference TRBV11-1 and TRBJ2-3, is EAEVAQSPRYKITEKSQAVAFWCDPISGHATLYWYRQILGQGPELLVQFQDESVVDDSQLPKDRFSAERLKGVDSTLKIQPAELGDSAMYLCASSEGGGTDTQYFGPGTRLTVL.

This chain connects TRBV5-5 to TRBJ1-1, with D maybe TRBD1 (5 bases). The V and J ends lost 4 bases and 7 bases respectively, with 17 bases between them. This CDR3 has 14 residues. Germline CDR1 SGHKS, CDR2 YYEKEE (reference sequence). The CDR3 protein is CASSPLVGGVEAFF. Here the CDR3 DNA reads TGTGCCAGCAGCCCCCTGGTCGGGGGAGTTGAAGCTTTCTTT.

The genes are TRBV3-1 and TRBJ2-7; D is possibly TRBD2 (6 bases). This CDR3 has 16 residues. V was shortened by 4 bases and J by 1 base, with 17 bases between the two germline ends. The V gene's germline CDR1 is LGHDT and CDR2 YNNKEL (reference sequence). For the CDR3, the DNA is TGTGCCAGCAGCCTCGGTGCGGACTACCTTTCCTACGAGCAGTACTTC. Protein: CASSLGADYLSYEQYF.

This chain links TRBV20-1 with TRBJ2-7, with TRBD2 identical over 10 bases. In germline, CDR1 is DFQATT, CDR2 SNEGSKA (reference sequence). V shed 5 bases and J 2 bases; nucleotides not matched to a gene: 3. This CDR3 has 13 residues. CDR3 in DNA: TGCAGTGCTTGGACTAGCGGTACCTACGAGCAGTACTTC. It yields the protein CSAWTSGTYEQYF.

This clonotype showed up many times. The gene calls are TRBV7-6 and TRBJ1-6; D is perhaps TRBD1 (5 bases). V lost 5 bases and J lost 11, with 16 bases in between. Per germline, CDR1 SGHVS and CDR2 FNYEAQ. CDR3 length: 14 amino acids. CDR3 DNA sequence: TGTGCCAGCAGCCCATTCCGAGGGGCGCCACCCCTCCACTTT. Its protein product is CASSPFRGAPPLHF.

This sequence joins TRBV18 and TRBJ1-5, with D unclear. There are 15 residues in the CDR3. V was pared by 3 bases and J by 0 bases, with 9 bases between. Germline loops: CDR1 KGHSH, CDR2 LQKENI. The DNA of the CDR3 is TGTGCCAGCTCACCCGGCCCGAATAGCAATCAGCCCCAGCATTTT. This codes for CASSPGPNSNQPQHF.

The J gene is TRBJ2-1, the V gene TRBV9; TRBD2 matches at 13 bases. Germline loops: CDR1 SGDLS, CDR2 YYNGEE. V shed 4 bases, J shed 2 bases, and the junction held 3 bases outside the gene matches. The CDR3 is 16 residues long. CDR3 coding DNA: TGTGCCAGCAGCACTAGCGGGGGGGCAGCCTACAATGAGCAGTTCTTC. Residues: CASSTSGGAAYNEQFF.

CDR3 coding DNA: TGTGCCAGCAGTTACCAGGGAATTCGCAATCAGCCCCAGCATTTT. Translated, it gives CASSYQGIRNQPQHF. This chain connects TRBV6-2 or TRBV6-3 to TRBJ1-5; perhaps TRBD1 as D (5 bases). Per germline, CDR1 MNHEY and CDR2 SVGEGT. CDR3 length: 15 residues. The V gene lost 2 bases and the J gene lost 2 bases, with 10 bases spanning the gap.

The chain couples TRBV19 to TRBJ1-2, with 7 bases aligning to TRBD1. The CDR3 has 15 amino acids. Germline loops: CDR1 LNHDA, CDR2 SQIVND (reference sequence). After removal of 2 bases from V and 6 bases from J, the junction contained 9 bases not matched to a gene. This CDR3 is CASSILSGQPHGYTF. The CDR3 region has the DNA TGTGCCAGTAGTATACTCTCGGGACAGCCCCATGGCTACACCTTC. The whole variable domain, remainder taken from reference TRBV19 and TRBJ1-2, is DGGITQSPKYLFRKEGQNVTLSCEQNLNHDAMYWYRQDPGQGLRLIYYSQIVNDFQKGDIAEGYSVSREKKESFPLTVTSAQKNPTAFYLCASSILSGQPHGYTFGSGTRLTVV.

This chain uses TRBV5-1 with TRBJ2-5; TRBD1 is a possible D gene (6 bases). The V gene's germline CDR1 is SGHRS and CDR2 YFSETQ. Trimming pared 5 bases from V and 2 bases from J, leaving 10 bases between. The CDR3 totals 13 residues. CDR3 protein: CASRATGQETQYF. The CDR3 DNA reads TGCGCCAGCAGAGCGACAGGTCAAGAGACCCAGTACTTC.

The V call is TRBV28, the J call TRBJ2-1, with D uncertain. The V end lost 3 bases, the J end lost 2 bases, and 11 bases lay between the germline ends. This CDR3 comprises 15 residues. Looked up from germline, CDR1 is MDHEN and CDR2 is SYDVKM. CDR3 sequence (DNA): TGTGCCAGCAGTTTGGTTTTCTGGGCCTACAATGAGCAGTTCTTC. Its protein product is CASSLVFWAYNEQFF.

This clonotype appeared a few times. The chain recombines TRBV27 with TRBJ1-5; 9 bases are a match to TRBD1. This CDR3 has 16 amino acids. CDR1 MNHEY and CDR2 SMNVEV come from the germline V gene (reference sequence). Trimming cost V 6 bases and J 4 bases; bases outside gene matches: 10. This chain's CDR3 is CASSLTGTGLNQPQHF. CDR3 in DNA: TGTGCCAGCAGCCTTACCGGGACAGGGTTAAATCAGCCCCAGCATTTT.

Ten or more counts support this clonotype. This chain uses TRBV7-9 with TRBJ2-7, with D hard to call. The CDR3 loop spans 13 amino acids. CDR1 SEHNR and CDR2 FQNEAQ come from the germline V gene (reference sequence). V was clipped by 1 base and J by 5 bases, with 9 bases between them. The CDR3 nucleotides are TGTGCCAGCAGCTTAGACGCCCCCGACGAGCAGTACTTC. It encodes CASSLDAPDEQYF.

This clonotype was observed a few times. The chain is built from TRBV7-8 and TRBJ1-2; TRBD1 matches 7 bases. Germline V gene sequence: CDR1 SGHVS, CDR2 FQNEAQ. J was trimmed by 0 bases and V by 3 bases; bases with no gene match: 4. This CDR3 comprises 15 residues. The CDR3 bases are TGTGCCAGCAGCTTGGGGACAGCCACTAACTATGGCTACACCTTC. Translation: CASSLGTATNYGYTF.

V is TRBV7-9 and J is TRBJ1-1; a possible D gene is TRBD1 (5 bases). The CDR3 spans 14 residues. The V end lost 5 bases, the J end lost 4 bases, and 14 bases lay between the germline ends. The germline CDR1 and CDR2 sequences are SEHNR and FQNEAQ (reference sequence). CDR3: CASSPTPGPTEAFF. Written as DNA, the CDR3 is TGTGCCAGCAGCCCAACCCCAGGGCCCACTGAAGCTTTCTTT.

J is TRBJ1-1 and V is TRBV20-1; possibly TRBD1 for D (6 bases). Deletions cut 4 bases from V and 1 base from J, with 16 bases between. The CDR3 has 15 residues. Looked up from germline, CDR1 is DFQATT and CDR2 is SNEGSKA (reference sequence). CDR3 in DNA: TGCAGTGCTATTCGGGGGACAACGACGAACACTGAAGCTTTCTTT. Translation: CSAIRGTTTNTEAFF.

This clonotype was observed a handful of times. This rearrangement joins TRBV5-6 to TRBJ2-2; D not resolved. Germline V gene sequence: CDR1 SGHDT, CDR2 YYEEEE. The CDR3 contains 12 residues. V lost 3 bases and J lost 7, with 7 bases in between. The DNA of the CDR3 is TGTGCCAGCAGCTCTTCGGACGGGGAGCTGTTTTTT. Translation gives CASSSSDGELFF.